This T cell receptor (beta chain) was captured in a study of blood T cell repertoires in COVID-19. Per the study methods: Scientists estimated how many nucleated cells there were by amplifying reference gene primers. TCRdb keeps only in-frame clones here, not all; method: immunoSEQ multiplex PCR. V and J calls and clone size follow that table, whereas D and trimming were derived from the DNA. The sample includes 250,000 to 350,000 clones, roughly 87% of them seen just once. The study counted Cohort 3 donors as recovered given two negative PCRs, clearance, or symptom resolution. Sequenced: PBMCs or T cells enriched from blood (not recorded which). This TCR derives from a woman aged 18-30 years who had recovered from COVID-19.

CDR3 residues: CATSRDRFVGSYEQYF. CDR3 DNA: TGTGCCACCAGCAGGGACAGGTTTGTAGGGTCCTACGAGCAGTACTTC. The genes are TRBV15 and TRBJ2-7; 7 nucleotides agree with TRBD1. Germline assignment: CDR1 LNHNV and CDR2 YYDKDF (reference sequence). This CDR3 is 16 amino acids long. V lost 3 bases and J lost 1; bases outside the gene matches: 9.